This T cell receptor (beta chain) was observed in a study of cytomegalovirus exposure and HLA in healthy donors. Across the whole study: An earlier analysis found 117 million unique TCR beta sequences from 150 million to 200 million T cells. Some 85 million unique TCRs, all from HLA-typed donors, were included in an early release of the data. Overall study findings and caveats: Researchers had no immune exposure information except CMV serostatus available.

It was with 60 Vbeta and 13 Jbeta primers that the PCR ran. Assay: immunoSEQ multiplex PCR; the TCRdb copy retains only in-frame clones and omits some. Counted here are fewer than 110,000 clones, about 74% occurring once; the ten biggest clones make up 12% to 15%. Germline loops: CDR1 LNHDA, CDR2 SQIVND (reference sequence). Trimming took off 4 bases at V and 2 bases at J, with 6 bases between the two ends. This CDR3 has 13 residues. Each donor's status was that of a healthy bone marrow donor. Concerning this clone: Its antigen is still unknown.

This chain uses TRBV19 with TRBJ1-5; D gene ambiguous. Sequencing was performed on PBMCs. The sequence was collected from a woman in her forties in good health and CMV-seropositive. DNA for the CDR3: TGTGCCAGTAGTAGAGACGGCAATCAGCCCCAGCATTTT. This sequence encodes CASSRDGNQPQHF.